The source of this T cell receptor (beta chain) is a study of CD4 T cells in relation to SARS-CoV-2 and coronaviruses. General study findings and limits: Crossreactive clones expanded significantly less to SARS-CoV-2 than monoreactive clones. This crossreactivity analysis covered spike protein alone, no other viral proteins.

Libraries were prepared by immunoSEQ multiplex PCR; TCRdb keeps only in-frame clonotypes and omits some of them. The sample has more than 20,000 clones, about three fifths seen once; the top ten hold roughly 11%. J was trimmed by 9 bases and V by 1 base; bases with no gene match: 9. CDR1 and CDR2 (germline): GTSNPN, SVGIG (reference sequence). This CDR3 comprises 14 residues. Turning to this clone: What it binds is not known.

Before the COVID-19 pandemic, during about 2010-2019, CD4+ T cells were taken from unexposed donors. Isolation of CD4+ T cells took place after about 10 days in culture. Testing used SARS-CoV-2 S/N and four cold-coronavirus spikes on unexposed-donor CD4+ T cells, cells permitting. Sequencing was done on a sample of CD4+ T cells from PBMCs, cultured in vitro. The chain joins TRBV30 to TRBJ1-3; 7 positions agree with TRBD1. This receptor was identified in a human donor in good health. The CDR3 nucleotides read TGTGCCTGGAGTGCCTTACAGGGGAGTGGCACCATATATTTT. The encoded protein is CAWSALQGSGTIYF.